These 16 T cell receptor beta chains originate from one sample sequenced in a study of naive and memory T cell subsets. Study-wide results and limits: Especially in CD8 cells, naive repertoires contained a few larger clonotypes, possibly CD45RA-re-expressing memory cells.

Both TRBC1 and TRBC2 were covered by a beta constant-region primer of two equimolar oligonucleotides. The ligated cDNA underwent four PCR rounds using SP2 and nested alpha and beta constant-region primers. TCRdb used MiXCR to reprocess the UMI-ligation and nested PCR reads, holding one entry per CDR3 protein. In the table there are about 90,000 distinct CDR3 sequences, around 11% of which are singletons. For these receptors, no antigen is known. Sequenced material: naive CD4+ T cells from blood. These receptors were taken from a human donor in good health.

This clonotype was recorded a few times. The V call is TRBV12-3 or TRBV12-4, the J call TRBJ2-7; D not certain. This CDR3 has 14 amino acids. Trimming pared 3 bases from V and 5 bases from J, leaving 14 bases between. CDR3 amino acids: CASSFAGHRDEQYF. The DNA for the CDR3 is TGTGCCAGCAGTTTCGCTGGTCACCGGGACGAGCAGTACTTC.

The chain is built from TRBV29-1 and TRBJ2-1; D is possibly TRBD2 (6 bases). CDR1 is SQVTM and CDR2 is ANQGSEA in the germline V gene. The CDR3 is 14 residues long. The ends were cut back, 7 bases at V and 1 base at J, with 14 bases in the middle. CDR3 amino acids: CSALSGASYNEQFF. The CDR3 nucleotides read TGCAGCGCCCTTAGCGGAGCGTCCTACAATGAGCAGTTCTTC.

This clonotype was recorded a few times. The V and J genes are TRBV12-3 or TRBV12-4 and TRBJ2-1; 11 bases align to TRBD2. The CDR3 spans 13 residues. Trimming took 5 bases from V and 9 from J; bases not matched to a gene: 3. This CDR3 reads CASSLGLAGEQFF. The CDR3, as DNA: TGTGCCAGCAGTCTCGGACTAGCGGGTGAGCAGTTCTTC.

This clonotype was seen only a few times. The chain couples TRBV6-6 to TRBJ1-1; D gene unclear. The CDR3 has 13 residues. The V gene lost 5 bases and the J gene lost 0 bases, with 7 bases spanning the gap. Germline V gene lookup returns CDR1 MNHNY and CDR2 SVGAGI (reference sequence). In nucleotides, the CDR3 is TGTGCCAGCAGTAGCGTCATGAACACTGAAGCTTTCTTT. It translates to CASSSVMNTEAFF.

This clonotype was counted at least ten times. This chain links TRBV28 with TRBJ2-7; D is uncertain. V was cut by 3 bases and J by 2 bases, with 17 bases left in between. The germline V gene has CDR1 MDHEN and CDR2 SYDVKM. The CDR3 covers 16 residues. The CDR3 here is CASSLFRRRTTYEQYF. CDR3 sequence (DNA): TGTGCCAGCAGTTTGTTCCGTCGGCGGACGACCTACGAGCAGTACTTC.

The genes are TRBV11-2 and TRBJ1-1; D gene ambiguous. CDR3 length equals 15 residues. Trimming left V 5 bases short and J 2 bases short, with 15 bases between. Per germline, CDR1 SGHAT and CDR2 FQNNGV. For the CDR3, the DNA is TGTGCCAGCAGCCCACTAAGGCTCGGTAACACTGAAGCTTTCTTT. Protein product: CASSPLRLGNTEAFF.

This clonotype came up many times. This sequence joins TRBV7-7 and TRBJ2-5; 11 bases are a match to TRBD2. Looked up from germline, CDR1 is SSHAT and CDR2 is FNYEAQ (reference sequence). The CDR3 contains 16 residues. V was pared by 5 bases and J by 0 bases, with 5 bases of the junction left unmatched. The CDR3 DNA reads TGTGCCAGCAGCGCTACTAGCGGGGGCCACCAAGAGACCCAGTACTTC. Protein: CASSATSGGHQETQYF.

The chain employs TRBV7-3 and TRBJ2-3; the D is unclear. Trimming took off 5 bases at V and 0 bases at J, with 9 bases between the two ends. The CDR3 is made up of 14 amino acids. Germline CDR1 reads SGHTA; CDR2 reads FQGTGA. CDR3 in amino acids: CASSLETSTDTQYF. In nucleotides, the CDR3 is TGTGCCAGCAGCCTTGAGACTAGCACAGATACGCAGTATTTT. Looking up the rest from reference TRBV7-3 and TRBJ2-3 gives the full variable domain: GAGVSQTPSNKVTEKGKYVELRCDPISGHTALYWYRQSLGQGPEFLIYFQGTGAADDSGLPNDRFFAVRPEGSVSTLKIQRTERGDSAVYLCASSLETSTDTQYFGPGTRLTVL.

The V call is TRBV24-1, the J call TRBJ2-1; 7 bases match TRBD1. Trimming at V came to 3 bases and at J to 9 bases, leaving 7 bases not matched to a gene. The CDR3 is 14 residues long. Germline lookup yields CDR1 KGHDR and CDR2 SFDVKD. For the CDR3, the DNA is TGTGCCACCAGTGATCCCAGGAAGGGGGCTGAGCAGTTCTTC. The encoded protein is CATSDPRKGAEQFF.

This chain uses TRBV5-6 with TRBJ2-3; either TRBD1 or TRBD2 may fit D (5 bases each). V lost 0 bases, J lost 4 bases, and 6 bases lay in between. CDR1 is SGHDT, CDR2 YYEEEE, per germline. The CDR3 is 13 amino acids. CDR3 loop: CASSLVGPDTQYF. DNA for the CDR3: TGTGCCAGCAGCTTGGTGGGACCAGATACGCAGTATTTT.

This clonotype was seen repeatedly, ten times or more. J is TRBJ2-2 and V is TRBV6-2 or TRBV6-3; D is unclear. Trimming stripped 4 bases from V and 4 bases from J, with 10 bases between. CDR1 and CDR2 (germline): MNHEY, SVGEGT. The CDR3 has 14 amino acids. The CDR3 region has the DNA TGTGCCAGCAGTTTCCCCCTTAGCACCGGGGAGCTGTTTTTT. As protein: CASSFPLSTGELFF.

This rearrangement joins TRBV6-5 to TRBJ1-5; D is undetermined. The CDR3 has 15 residues. V lost 5 bases, J lost 4 bases, and 15 bases lay in between. Germline CDR1 and CDR2: MNHEY and SVGAGI. The CDR3 coding sequence is TGTGCCAGCAGTCCCGACCGCTCGCCGAATCAGCCCCAGCATTTT. Its protein product is CASSPDRSPNQPQHF.

This clonotype has a count of ten or more. The chain recombines TRBV6-5 with TRBJ2-1; weak D call: TRBD2 (5 bases). This CDR3 spans 16 amino acids. Germline CDR1 is MNHEY and CDR2 is SVGAGI. V lost 4 bases and J 0 bases, leaving 13 bases between the germline ends. The CDR3 coding sequence is TGTGCCAGCAGTTTGGAGGCCAGGAGCTCCTACAATGAGCAGTTCTTC. Its protein product is CASSLEARSSYNEQFF.

This clonotype was observed a few times. The V and J genes are TRBV12-3 or TRBV12-4 and TRBJ2-7; 7 positions match TRBD2. The CDR3 runs to 14 residues. V shed 7 bases, J shed 1 base, and the junction held 7 bases outside the gene matches. Here the CDR3 reads CASTPRGESYEQYF. CDR3 nucleotide sequence: TGTGCCAGCACCCCTCGGGGGGAATCCTACGAGCAGTACTTC.

The chain has TRBV7-2 and TRBJ2-3; D call uncertain. Germline V gene sequence: CDR1 SGHTA, CDR2 FQGNSA. This CDR3 has 13 amino acids. The germline V and J ends were trimmed by 4 bases and 4 bases, with 9 bases remaining between them. In DNA form, the CDR3 reads TGTGCCAGCAGCTCCTATGAGGCAGATACGCAGTATTTT. Protein: CASSSYEADTQYF.

This clonotype was found a few times. A junction boundary mismatches the germline segment, possibly from a read error. V is TRBV5-6 and J is TRBJ1-2, with TRBD1 identical over 7 bases. CDR1 SGHDT and CDR2 YYEEEE come from the germline V gene. The CDR3 consists of 12 residues. CDR3 in amino acids: CASSLRRDSNNF. The CDR3 DNA reads as TGTGCCAGCAGCTTACGCCGGGACAGCAACAACTTC.